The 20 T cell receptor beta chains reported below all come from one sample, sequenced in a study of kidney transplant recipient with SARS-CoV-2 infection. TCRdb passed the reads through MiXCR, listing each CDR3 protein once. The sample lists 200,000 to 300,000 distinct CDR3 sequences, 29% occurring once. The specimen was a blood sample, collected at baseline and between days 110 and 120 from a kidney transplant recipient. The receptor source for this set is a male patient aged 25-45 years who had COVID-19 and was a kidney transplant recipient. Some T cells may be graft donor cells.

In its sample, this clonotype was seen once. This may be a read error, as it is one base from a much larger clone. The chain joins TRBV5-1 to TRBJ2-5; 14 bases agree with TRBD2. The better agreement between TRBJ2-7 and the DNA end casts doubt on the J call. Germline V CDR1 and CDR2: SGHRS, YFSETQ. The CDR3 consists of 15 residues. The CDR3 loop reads CASGFWGLAGDEQYF. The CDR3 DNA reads TGCGCCAGCGGCTTTTGGGGACTAGCGGGGGACGAGCAGTACTTC.

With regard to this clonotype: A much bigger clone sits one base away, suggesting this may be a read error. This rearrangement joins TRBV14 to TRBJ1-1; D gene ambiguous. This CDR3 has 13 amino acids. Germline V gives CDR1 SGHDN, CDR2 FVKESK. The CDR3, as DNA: TGTGCCCGCAGCGGGAGTAGGAACACTGAAGCTTTCTTT. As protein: CARSGSRNTEAFF.

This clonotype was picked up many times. The CDR3 sequence: CASSVSVTLRKTYGYTF. CDR3 bases: TGTGCCAGCAGCGTAAGTGTCACCCTTCGAAAGACCTATGGCTACACCTTC. The chain joins TRBV3-1 to TRBJ1-2; the D is unclear. This CDR3 has 17 residues. Trimming took 5 bases from V and 4 from J, leaving 23 bases between them. Germline V CDR1 and CDR2: LGHDT, YNNKEL (reference sequence).

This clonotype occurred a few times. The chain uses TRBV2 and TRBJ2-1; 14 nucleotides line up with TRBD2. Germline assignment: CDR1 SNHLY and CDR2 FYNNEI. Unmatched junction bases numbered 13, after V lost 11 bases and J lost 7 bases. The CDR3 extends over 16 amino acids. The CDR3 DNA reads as TGTGCCCGGGGGGGACTAGCGGGAGATACGGGGAATGAGCAGTTCTTC. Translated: CARGGLAGDTGNEQFF.

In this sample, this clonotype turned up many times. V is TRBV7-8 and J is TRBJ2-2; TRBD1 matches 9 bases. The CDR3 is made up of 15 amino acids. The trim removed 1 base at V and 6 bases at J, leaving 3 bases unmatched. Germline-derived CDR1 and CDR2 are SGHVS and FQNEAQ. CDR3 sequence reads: CASSLGTGEAGELFF. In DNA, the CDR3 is TGTGCCAGCAGCTTAGGGACAGGGGAAGCCGGGGAGCTGTTTTTT.

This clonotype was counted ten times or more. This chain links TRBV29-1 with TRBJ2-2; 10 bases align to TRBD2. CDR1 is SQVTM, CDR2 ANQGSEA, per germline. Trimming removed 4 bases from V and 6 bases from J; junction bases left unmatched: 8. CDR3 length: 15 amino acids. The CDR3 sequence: CSVVLLAGVAGELFF. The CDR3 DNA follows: TGCAGCGTTGTTCTGCTAGCGGGAGTTGCCGGGGAGCTGTTTTTT.

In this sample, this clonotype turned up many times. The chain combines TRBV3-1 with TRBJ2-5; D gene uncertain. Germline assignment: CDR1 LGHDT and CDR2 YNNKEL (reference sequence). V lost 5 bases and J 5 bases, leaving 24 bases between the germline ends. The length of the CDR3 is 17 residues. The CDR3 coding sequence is TGTGCCAGCAGCGATAGTACTCCCATTTCTTTCTCTGAGACCCAGTACTTC. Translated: CASSDSTPISFSETQYF.

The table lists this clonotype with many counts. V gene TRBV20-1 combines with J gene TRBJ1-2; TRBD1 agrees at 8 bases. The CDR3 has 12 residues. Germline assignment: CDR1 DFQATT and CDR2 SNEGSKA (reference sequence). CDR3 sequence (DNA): TGCAGCACGACTCAGGGGGCGGATGGCTACACCTTC. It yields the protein CSTTQGADGYTF.

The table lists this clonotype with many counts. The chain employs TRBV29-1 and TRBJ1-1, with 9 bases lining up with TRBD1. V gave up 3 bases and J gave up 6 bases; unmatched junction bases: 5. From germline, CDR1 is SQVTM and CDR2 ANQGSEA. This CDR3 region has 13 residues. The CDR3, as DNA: TGCAGCGTTGAGGGGACAGGGTTTTCTGAAGCTTTCTTT. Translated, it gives CSVEGTGFSEAFF.

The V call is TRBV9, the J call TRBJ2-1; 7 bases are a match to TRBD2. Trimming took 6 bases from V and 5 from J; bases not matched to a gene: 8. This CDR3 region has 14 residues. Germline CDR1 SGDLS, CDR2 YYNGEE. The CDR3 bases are TGTGCCAGCACCCGGGACTACCCCAACAATGAGCAGTTCTTC. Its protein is CASTRDYPNNEQFF.

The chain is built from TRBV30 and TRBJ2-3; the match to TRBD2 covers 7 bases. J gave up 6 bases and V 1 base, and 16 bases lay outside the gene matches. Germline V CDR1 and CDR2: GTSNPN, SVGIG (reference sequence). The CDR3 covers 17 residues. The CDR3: CAWSAGGERASMDTQYF. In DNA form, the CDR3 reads TGTGCCTGGAGTGCGGGGGGAGAGAGGGCCTCCATGGATACGCAGTATTTT.

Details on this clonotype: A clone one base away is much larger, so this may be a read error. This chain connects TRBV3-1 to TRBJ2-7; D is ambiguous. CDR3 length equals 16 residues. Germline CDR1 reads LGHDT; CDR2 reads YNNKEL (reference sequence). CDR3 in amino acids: CTSSQNARSEANEQYF. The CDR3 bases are TGTACCAGCAGCCAAAACGCTCGGTCCGAGGCTAACGAGCAGTACTTC.

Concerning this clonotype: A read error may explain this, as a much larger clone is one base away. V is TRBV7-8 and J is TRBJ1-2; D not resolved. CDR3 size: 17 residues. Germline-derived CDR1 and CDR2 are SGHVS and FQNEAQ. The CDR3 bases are TGTGCCGGCAGCCTACGGACGTTTACCCGAAAGACCTATGGCTACACCTTC. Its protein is CAGSLRTFTRKTYGYTF.

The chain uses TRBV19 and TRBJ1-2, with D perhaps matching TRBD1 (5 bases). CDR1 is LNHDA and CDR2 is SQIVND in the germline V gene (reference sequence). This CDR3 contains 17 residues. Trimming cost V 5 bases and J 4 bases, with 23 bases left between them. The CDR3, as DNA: TGTGCCAGTAGTTTATCATGGACAAATCGAAAGACCTATGGCTACACCTTC. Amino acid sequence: CASSLSWTNRKTYGYTF.

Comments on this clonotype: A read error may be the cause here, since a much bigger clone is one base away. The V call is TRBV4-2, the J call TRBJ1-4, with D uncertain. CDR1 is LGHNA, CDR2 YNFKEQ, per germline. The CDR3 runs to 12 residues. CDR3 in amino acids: CTSRLREEKLFF. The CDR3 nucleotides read TGTACCAGCAGGCTCCGTGAGGAAAAACTGTTTTTT.

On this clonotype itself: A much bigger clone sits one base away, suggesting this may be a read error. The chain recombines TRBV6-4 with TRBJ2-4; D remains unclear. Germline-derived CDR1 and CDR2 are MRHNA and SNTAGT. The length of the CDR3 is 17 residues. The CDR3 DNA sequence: TGTGCCAGCAGTTCGTTAGACTCACACGGAAAGACCTATGGCCACACCTTC. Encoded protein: CASSSLDSHGKTYGHTF.

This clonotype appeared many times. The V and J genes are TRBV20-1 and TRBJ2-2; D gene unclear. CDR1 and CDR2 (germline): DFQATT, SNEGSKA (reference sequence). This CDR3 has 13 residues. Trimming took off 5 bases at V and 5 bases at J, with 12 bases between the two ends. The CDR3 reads CSAAPKVTGELFF. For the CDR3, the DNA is TGCAGTGCTGCCCCCAAGGTAACCGGGGAGCTGTTTTTT.

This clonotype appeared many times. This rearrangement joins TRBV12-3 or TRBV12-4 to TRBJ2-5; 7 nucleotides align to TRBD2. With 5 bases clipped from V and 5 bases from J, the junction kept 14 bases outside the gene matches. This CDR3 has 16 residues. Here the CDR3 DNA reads TGTGCCAGCAGTGAATGGACCGGGGGGAGCACGGAGACCCAGTACTTC. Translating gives CASSEWTGGSTETQYF.

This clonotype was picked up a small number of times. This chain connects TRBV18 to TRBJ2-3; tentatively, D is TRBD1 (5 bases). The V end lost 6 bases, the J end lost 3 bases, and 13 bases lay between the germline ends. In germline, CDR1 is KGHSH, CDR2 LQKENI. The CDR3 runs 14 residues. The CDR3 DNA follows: TGTGCCAGCTCCCTGGGGCTGAGAACAGATACGCAGTATTTT. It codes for CASSLGLRTDTQYF.

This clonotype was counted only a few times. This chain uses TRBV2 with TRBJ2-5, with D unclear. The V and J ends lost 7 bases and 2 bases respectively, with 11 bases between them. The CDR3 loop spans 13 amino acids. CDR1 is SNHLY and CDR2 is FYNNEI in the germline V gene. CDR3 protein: CASITPSQETQYF. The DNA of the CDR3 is TGTGCCAGCATAACTCCTTCGCAAGAGACCCAGTACTTC.